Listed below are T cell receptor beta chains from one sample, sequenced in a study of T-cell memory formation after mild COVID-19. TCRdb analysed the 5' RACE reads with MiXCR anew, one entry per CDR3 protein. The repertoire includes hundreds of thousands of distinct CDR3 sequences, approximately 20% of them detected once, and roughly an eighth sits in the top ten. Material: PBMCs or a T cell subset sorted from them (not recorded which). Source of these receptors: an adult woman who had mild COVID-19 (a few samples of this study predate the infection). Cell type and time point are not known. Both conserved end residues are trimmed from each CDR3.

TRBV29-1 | SAGGTGYEQY
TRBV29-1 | SVPLTPGELF
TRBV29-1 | SVEGNNEQY
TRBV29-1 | SGELAGNTGELF
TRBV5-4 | ASSLGQPRGDTQY
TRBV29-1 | SVLDQGGNTEAF
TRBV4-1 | ASSQDLAGPTDTQY
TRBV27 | ASSSASGLGADTQY
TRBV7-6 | ASSLARGASSYNEQF
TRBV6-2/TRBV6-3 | ASSPGLGGF
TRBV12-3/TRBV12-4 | ASRGQGQNTEAF
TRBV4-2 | ASSQENGGRETQY
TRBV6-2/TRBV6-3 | ASRKPGQGYGYT
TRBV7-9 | ASSAPGTARGYEQY
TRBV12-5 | ASHPGLKSQETQY
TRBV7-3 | ASSNNMNTEAF
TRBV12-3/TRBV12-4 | ASSPTSGSNIQY
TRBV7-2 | ASSLSTSDEQF
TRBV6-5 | ASSYSGTGGREQY
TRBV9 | ASSGQTGSGNTIY
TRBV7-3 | ASSSGQGTPAF
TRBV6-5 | ASSYSRGTDTQY
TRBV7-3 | ASSSDGRDEQF
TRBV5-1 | ASTPGDNTDTQY
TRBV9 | ASSVGGLREKLF
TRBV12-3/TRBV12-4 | ASSMQWGLSGNTIY
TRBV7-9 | ASSFGIREGRETQY
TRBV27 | ASKELLAGGDEQF
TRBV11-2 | ASSYERVQETQY
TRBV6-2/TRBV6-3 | ASSQDYLGYEQY
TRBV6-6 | ASVGAYEQY
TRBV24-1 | ATSKKGPYQETQY
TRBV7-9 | ASSAPGGNYGYT
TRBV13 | ASSHRRLDDNSPLH
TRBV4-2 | ASSQVGTANTGELF
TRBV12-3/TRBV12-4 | ASSFWGDNQPQH